These 14 T cell receptor beta chains were sequenced from one sample in a study of blood T cell repertoires in COVID-19 (dated by TCRdb to between 2020 and 2021). Library creation used the immunoSEQ multiplex PCR assay. This is the immuneACCESS table as TCRdb keeps it, with only in-frame sequences that have V and J called. A part of the clones is gone; compared with another copy, unresolved V genes explain less than half, and the rest is unexplained. For this sample the table gives 80,000 to 100,000 clones, of which 75% to 85% were detected only once. Approximately 10% of the sample comes from the top ten. Specimen: peripheral blood. Every receptor here comes from a woman aged 70 to 79 with acute or convalescent COVID-19.

V usage is TRBV19 and J usage is TRBJ2-4; tentative D call: TRBD1 (5 bases). The germline V gene has CDR1 LNHDA and CDR2 SQIVND (reference sequence). CDR3 length: 12 amino acids. With 7 bases removed from V and 9 bases from J, the gap between germline ends came to 13 bases. The CDR3 region has the DNA TGTGCCAGTAACACAGGAATAGGCATTCAGTACTTC. Its translation: CASNTGIGIQYF.

This chain uses TRBV30 with TRBJ2-1, with D tentatively TRBD2 (6 bases). The germline V gene encodes CDR1 GTSNPN and CDR2 SVGIG (reference sequence). CDR3 length: 13 amino acids. With 3 bases removed from V and 5 bases from J, the gap between germline ends came to 11 bases. The CDR3 sequence is CAWRRGWDNEQFF. In DNA form, the CDR3 reads TGTGCCTGGAGGCGGGGATGGGACAATGAGCAGTTCTTC. Supplemented by reference TRBV30 and TRBJ2-1, the full variable domain reads SQTIHQWPATLVQPVGSPLSLECTVEGTSNPNLYWYRQAAGRGLQLLFYSVGIGQISSEVPQNLSASRPQDRQFILSSKKLLLSDSGFYLCAWRRGWDNEQFFGPGTRLTVL.

This clone was counted a single time. The V gene is TRBV7-2, the J gene TRBJ2-2, with 9 nucleotides matching TRBD2. Trimming removed 1 base from V and 6 bases from J; junction bases left unmatched: 6. This CDR3 has 16 amino acids. Germline V gives CDR1 SGHTA, CDR2 FQGNSA. The CDR3: CASSLGISGGAGELFF. The CDR3, as DNA: TGTGCCAGCAGCTTAGGAATTAGCGGGGGAGCCGGGGAGCTGTTTTTT.

CDR3 in amino acids: CASSQRTGLFDSPLHF. Here the CDR3 DNA reads TGTGCCAGCAGCCAACGGACAGGGCTTTTTGATTCACCCCTCCACTTT. This chain links TRBV5-6 with TRBJ1-6; 8 bases agree with TRBD1. Germline trimming cut 4 bases from V and 8 bases from J; bases unmatched to any gene: 11. The CDR3 totals 16 residues. Germline loops: CDR1 SGHDT, CDR2 YYEEEE.

The chain has TRBV27 and TRBJ2-7; TRBD2 aligns across 9 bases. The germline gives CDR1 MNHEY, CDR2 SMNVEV (reference sequence). CDR3 length: 16 amino acids. Trimming cost V 6 bases and J 2 bases; bases outside gene matches: 11. This chain's CDR3 is CASSESRRLAAYEQYF. For the CDR3, the DNA is TGTGCCAGCAGCGAATCCCGGAGACTAGCGGCCTACGAGCAGTACTTC.

The chain employs TRBV4-2 and TRBJ2-3, with D tentatively TRBD2 (6 bases). Trimming left V 0 bases short and J 6 bases short, with 7 bases between. Germline assignment: CDR1 LGHNA and CDR2 YNFKEQ. This CDR3 is built from 13 residues. The CDR3 sequence is CASSQDGRDTQYF. CDR3 in DNA: TGTGCCAGCAGCCAAGATGGGAGGGATACGCAGTATTTT.

The rearrangement joins TRBV6-5 to TRBJ1-3; 7 nucleotides match TRBD1. With 2 bases clipped from V and 3 bases from J, the junction kept 4 bases outside the gene matches. CDR3 length equals 15 residues. Germline-derived CDR1 and CDR2 are MNHEY and SVGAGI. In DNA form, the CDR3 reads TGTGCCAGCAGTTACATGGCAGGGGGTGGAAACACCATATATTTT. It specifies CASSYMAGGGNTIYF.

The CDR3 coding sequence is TGTGCCAGCAGCTTATCTAAGGGACAGGCGAATTCACCCCTCCACTTT. Its protein product is CASSLSKGQANSPLHF. The J gene is TRBJ1-6, the V gene TRBV7-2; 8 positions agree with TRBD1. V was pared by 2 bases and J by 7 bases, with 7 bases of the junction left unmatched. CDR3 length equals 16 residues. Germline V gene sequence: CDR1 SGHTA, CDR2 FQGNSA.

This clone was detected a few times. This sequence joins TRBV28 and TRBJ1-1, with TRBD1 identical over 8 bases. CDR1 MDHEN and CDR2 SYDVKM come from the germline V gene. Trimming took 7 bases from V and 1 from J; bases not matched to a gene: 5. This CDR3 has 14 amino acids. CDR3 protein: CASKWTGPNTEAFF. Written as DNA, the CDR3 is TGTGCCAGCAAATGGACAGGGCCGAACACTGAAGCTTTCTTT.

V usage is TRBV11-3 and J usage is TRBJ2-1; the match to TRBD2 covers 9 bases. The CDR3 consists of 15 residues. Germline trimming cut 3 bases from V and 13 bases from J; bases unmatched to any gene: 13. Germline V gene sequence: CDR1 SGHNT, CDR2 YENEEA. The CDR3 region is CASSFSGSGSGPQFF. The CDR3 DNA sequence: TGTGCCAGCAGCTTCTCGGGTAGCGGGAGTGGGCCCCAGTTCTTC.

The V and J genes are TRBV18 and TRBJ2-1; 8 bases match TRBD2. Unmatched junction bases numbered 12, after V lost 3 bases and J lost 2 bases. CDR3 length: 18 amino acids. Germline-derived CDR1 and CDR2 are KGHSH and LQKENI. The CDR3 loop reads CASSPAPASGYTYNEQFF. The CDR3 DNA follows: TGTGCCAGCTCACCCGCCCCGGCTAGCGGGTACACCTACAATGAGCAGTTCTTC.

The chain recombines TRBV6-1 with TRBJ1-3; no reliable D call. V lost 2 bases, J lost 4 bases, and 6 bases lay in between. This CDR3 has 13 amino acids. Looked up from germline, CDR1 is MNHNS and CDR2 is SASEGT. The CDR3: CASSEHLGNTIYF. The CDR3 bases are TGTGCCAGCAGTGAACACTTAGGAAACACCATATATTTT.

The gene calls are TRBV11-1 and TRBJ2-1; the match to TRBD2 covers 11 bases. The CDR3 covers 13 residues. CDR1 and CDR2 from the germline V gene are SGHAT and FQDESV (reference sequence). Unmatched junction bases numbered 4, after V lost 5 bases and J lost 10 bases. CDR3 protein: CASSPRTSGEQFF. The CDR3 DNA sequence: TGTGCCAGCAGCCCGAGGACTAGCGGGGAGCAGTTCTTC.

This clone was seen a single time. The rearrangement links TRBV19 to TRBJ2-1; TRBD1 is a possible D gene (7 bases). The CDR3 spans 15 residues. Germline CDR1 LNHDA, CDR2 SQIVND (reference sequence). V lost 8 bases to trimming and J lost 3 bases, with 17 bases between them. CDR3 residues: CASSRRGEDYNEQFF. The CDR3 nucleotides read TGTGCCAGTTCCCGCAGGGGGGAGGACTACAATGAGCAGTTCTTC.